These 18 T cell receptor beta chains were sequenced from one sample in a study of CD8 T cells in ankylosing spondylitis. TCRdb itself ran the 5' RACE reads through MiXCR, one entry per CDR3 protein. The sample includes 200,000 or so distinct CDR3 sequences, 25% to 30% seen only once; the top ten take more than 6.5%. What was sequenced was blood, either unsorted or a sorted T cell fraction (not recorded which). These receptors came from a male donor with ankylosing spondylitis or in good health (not recorded which).

The genes are TRBV5-6 and TRBJ2-1; D unresolved. The germline V gene encodes CDR1 SGHDT and CDR2 YYEEEE. V gave up 0 bases and J gave up 10 bases, with 11 bases separating them. The length of the CDR3 is 13 residues. CDR3 nucleotides: TGTGCCAGCAGCTTGGTTATTGGTTGGGAGCAGTTCTTC. This encodes CASSLVIGWEQFF.

This clonotype was counted at least ten times. V gene TRBV4-1 combines with J gene TRBJ2-5; 8 bases fit TRBD1. V shed 2 bases and J 5 bases; nucleotides not matched to a gene: 10. The CDR3 covers 16 residues. Per the germline V gene, CDR1 is MGHRA and CDR2 is YSYEKL. In DNA, the CDR3 is TGCGCCAGCAGCCAACCCGGACAGGGCGGGATGGAGACCCAGTACTTC. This encodes CASSQPGQGGMETQYF.

The chain carries TRBV5-6 and TRBJ2-7, with 8 bases aligning to TRBD1. The CDR3 is 14 residues long. The trim removed 4 bases at V and 3 bases at J, leaving 6 bases unmatched. Germline lookup yields CDR1 SGHDT and CDR2 YYEEEE. This chain's CDR3 is CASSDRGGGYEQYF. The CDR3 DNA is TGTGCCAGCAGCGACAGGGGAGGAGGCTACGAGCAGTACTTC.

This chain connects TRBV29-1 to TRBJ1-1; D call uncertain. The CDR3 has 13 residues. Germline CDR1 reads SQVTM; CDR2 reads ANQGSEA. The ends were cut back, 4 bases at V and 1 base at J, with 10 bases in the middle. CDR3 residues: CSVGVQPNTEAFF. The CDR3 DNA reads as TGCAGCGTTGGAGTGCAACCGAACACTGAAGCTTTCTTT.

The chain links TRBV4-3 to TRBJ1-5; TRBD1 matches at 8 bases. Losses at the gene ends were 0 bases for V and 5 bases for J; bases not matched to a gene: 6. The CDR3 is 16 residues long. In germline, CDR1 is LGHNA, CDR2 YSLEER. This CDR3 is CASSQEARGLYQPQHF. In DNA form, the CDR3 reads TGCGCCAGCAGCCAAGAGGCCAGGGGGCTGTATCAGCCCCAGCATTTT.

This clonotype was observed many times. As DNA, the CDR3 is TGCAGCGTTGGCACCCAGGCAGGCTCTGGAAACACCATATATTTT. Translating gives CSVGTQAGSGNTIYF. The chain is built from TRBV29-1 and TRBJ1-3; D unresolved. Per germline, CDR1 SQVTM and CDR2 ANQGSEA. The CDR3 extends over 15 amino acids. V was clipped by 4 bases and J by 0 bases, with 13 bases between them.

This clonotype was counted at least ten times. The rearrangement uses TRBV9 and TRBJ2-1; TRBD1 matches 7 bases. Trimming removed 6 bases from V and 5 bases from J; junction bases left unmatched: 8. Germline CDR1 SGDLS, CDR2 YYNGEE. CDR3 length: 14 residues. The CDR3 nucleotides read TGTGCCAGCAAGGGGGCCGGTTCCCACAATGAGCAGTTCTTC. It specifies CASKGAGSHNEQFF.

In its sample, this clonotype was seen many times. This chain joins TRBV14 and TRBJ2-1, with D unclear. The CDR3 length is 14 residues. The germline V and J ends were trimmed by 1 base and 3 bases, with 7 bases remaining between them. The germline V gene encodes CDR1 SGHDN and CDR2 FVKESK. CDR3 coding DNA: TGTGCCAGCAGCCAAGTGGGCGTCTACAATGAGCAGTTCTTC. This codes for CASSQVGVYNEQFF. Supplemented by reference TRBV14 and TRBJ2-1, the full variable domain reads EAGVTQFPSHSVIEKGQTVTLRCDPISGHDNLYWYRRVMGKEIKFLLHFVKESKQDESGMPNNRFLAERTGGTYSTLKVQPAELEDSGVYFCASSQVGVYNEQFFGPGTRLTVL.

Ten or more counts support this clonotype. The chain joins TRBV7-2 to TRBJ2-2, with D tentatively TRBD1 or TRBD2 (5 bases each). Germline V CDR1 and CDR2: SGHTA, FQGNSA. The V gene lost 5 bases and the J gene lost 6 bases, with 19 bases spanning the gap. This CDR3 region has 16 residues. CDR3 nucleotides: TGTGCCAGCAGCCCTCGGACCCTGACGGGACCCGGGGAGCTGTTTTTT. As protein: CASSPRTLTGPGELFF.

This clonotype was seen ten or more times. The CDR3 DNA reads as TGCAGCGTTGAGGCCGACAATCCCTACGAGCAGTACTTC. Translation gives CSVEADNPYEQYF. The chain uses TRBV29-1 and TRBJ2-7; D not resolved. With 3 bases removed from V and 2 bases from J, the gap between germline ends came to 11 bases. Germline V gene data show CDR1 as SQVTM and CDR2 as ANQGSEA. This CDR3 region has 13 residues.

This clonotype was picked up many times. The CDR3 nucleotides are TGTGCCAGCAGCCCGGGGACTAAAGAGACCCAGTACTTC. Protein: CASSPGTKETQYF. The chain recombines TRBV7-2 with TRBJ2-5, with TRBD2 identical over 7 bases. V was pared by 5 bases and J by 3 bases, with 3 bases of the junction left unmatched. Germline V CDR1 and CDR2: SGHTA, FQGNSA. The CDR3 contains 13 residues. Variable domain in full (rest from reference TRBV7-2 and TRBJ2-5): GAGVSQSPSNKVTEKGKDVELRCDPISGHTALYWYRQSLGQGLEFLIYFQGNSAPDKSGLPSDRFSAERTGGSVSTLTIQRTQQEDSAVYLCASSPGTKETQYFGPGTRLLVL.

The J gene is TRBJ2-3, the V gene TRBV14, with TRBD1 matching 7 bases. The CDR3 totals 13 residues. J was trimmed by 9 bases and V by 5 bases; bases with no gene match: 8. The germline V gene has CDR1 SGHDN and CDR2 FVKESK. The CDR3 here is CASSEMGQLTQYF. The CDR3 DNA follows: TGTGCCAGCAGCGAAATGGGACAGTTGACGCAGTATTTT.

This clonotype was observed at least ten times. The chain uses TRBV20-1 and TRBJ1-1; D unresolved. Between the trimmed V and J ends, which lost 5 bases and 1 base, there was a span of 11 bases. Germline loops: CDR1 DFQATT, CDR2 SNEGSKA (reference sequence). This CDR3 has 13 amino acids. The CDR3 sequence is CSAPSPRNTEAFF. CDR3 DNA sequence: TGCAGTGCTCCCTCCCCTCGGAACACTGAAGCTTTCTTT.

This clonotype was detected ten times or more. V is TRBV29-1 and J is TRBJ2-7, with a tentative D call TRBD1 (5 bases). CDR1 is SQVTM, CDR2 ANQGSEA, per germline. The V gene lost 6 bases and the J gene lost 8 bases, with 20 bases spanning the gap. The CDR3 has 13 residues. CDR3 coding DNA: TGCAGCGTCGAATCCGACAGTACGGGCAAGCAGTACTTC. It is translated as CSVESDSTGKQYF.

In its sample, this clonotype was seen a few times. The V call is TRBV20-1, the J call TRBJ1-5, with TRBD1 identical over 7 bases. The length of the CDR3 is 16 residues. Germline values: CDR1 DFQATT, CDR2 SNEGSKA (reference sequence). J was trimmed by 0 bases and V by 6 bases; bases with no gene match: 11. CDR3 amino acids: CSAEGGQTYSNQPQHF. CDR3 bases: TGCAGTGCCGAGGGGGGACAGACCTATAGCAATCAGCCCCAGCATTTT.

As for this clonotype: It may be a read error: a sequence one base away is much more abundant. This sequence joins TRBV27 and TRBJ2-1; 7 nucleotides agree with TRBD1. CDR1 and CDR2 (germline): MNHEY, SMNVEV (reference sequence). The CDR3 is 12 residues long. Here the CDR3 DNA reads TGTGACAGCAGAGGGGGCAGGGATGAGCAGTTCTTC. Protein sequence: CDSRGGRDEQFF.

V is TRBV20-1 and J is TRBJ2-5; TRBD1 aligns across 8 bases. The CDR3 consists of 15 residues. Unmatched junction bases numbered 8, after V lost 0 bases and J lost 5 bases. The germline V gene encodes CDR1 DFQATT and CDR2 SNEGSKA (reference sequence). Written as DNA, the CDR3 is TGCAGTGCTAGAGATGGGGGCAGGGGGCACGAGACCCAGTACTTC. It codes for CSARDGGRGHETQYF.

V is TRBV20-1 and J is TRBJ2-7, with 10 bases identical to TRBD2. CDR1 is DFQATT and CDR2 is SNEGSKA in the germline V gene (reference sequence). V trimming: 3 bases; J trimming: 5 bases; junction bases outside the gene matches: 4. The CDR3 covers 13 residues. CDR3: CSASSTSGNEQYF. The CDR3 DNA follows: TGCAGTGCTAGCAGTACTAGCGGGAACGAGCAGTACTTC.